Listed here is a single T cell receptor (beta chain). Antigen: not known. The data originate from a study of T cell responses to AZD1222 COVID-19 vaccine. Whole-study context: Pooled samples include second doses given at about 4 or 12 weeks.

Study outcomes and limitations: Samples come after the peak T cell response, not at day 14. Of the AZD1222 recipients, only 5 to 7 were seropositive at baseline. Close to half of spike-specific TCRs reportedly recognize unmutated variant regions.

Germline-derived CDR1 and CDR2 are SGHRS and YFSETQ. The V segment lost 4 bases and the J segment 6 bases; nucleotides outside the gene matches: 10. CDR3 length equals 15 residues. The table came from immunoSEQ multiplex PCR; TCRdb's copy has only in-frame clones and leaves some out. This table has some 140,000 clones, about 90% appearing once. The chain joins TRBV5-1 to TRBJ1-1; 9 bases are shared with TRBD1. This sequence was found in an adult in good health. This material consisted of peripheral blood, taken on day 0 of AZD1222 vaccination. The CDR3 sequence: CASSLDRGPGAEAFF. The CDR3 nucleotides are TGCGCCAGCAGCCTGGACAGGGGCCCTGGCGCTGAAGCTTTCTTT.